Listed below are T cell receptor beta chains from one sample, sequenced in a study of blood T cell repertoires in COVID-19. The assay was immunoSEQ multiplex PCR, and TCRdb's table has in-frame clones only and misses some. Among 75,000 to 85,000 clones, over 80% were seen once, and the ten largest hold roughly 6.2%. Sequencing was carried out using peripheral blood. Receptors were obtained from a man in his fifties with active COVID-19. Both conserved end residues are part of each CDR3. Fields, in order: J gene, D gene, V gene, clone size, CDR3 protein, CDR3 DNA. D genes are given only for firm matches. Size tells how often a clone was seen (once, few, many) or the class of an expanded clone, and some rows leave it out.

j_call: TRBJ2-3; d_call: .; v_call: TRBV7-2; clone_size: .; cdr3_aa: CASSNYLSTDTQYF; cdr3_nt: TGTGCCAGCAGCAACTACCTTAGCACAGATACGCAGTATTTT
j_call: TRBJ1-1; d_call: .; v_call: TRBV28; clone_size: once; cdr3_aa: CASSRLTGEAFF; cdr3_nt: TGTGCCAGCAGTCGATTGACAGGCGAAGCTTTCTTT
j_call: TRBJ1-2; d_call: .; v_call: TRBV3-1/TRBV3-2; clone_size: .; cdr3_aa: CASSQEQYSGYGYTF; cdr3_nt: TGTGCCAGCAGCCAAGAGCAATATTCGGGGTATGGCTACACCTTC
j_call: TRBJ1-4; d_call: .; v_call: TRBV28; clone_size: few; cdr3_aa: CASSTSQPNEKLFF; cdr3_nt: TGTGCCAGCAGCACGTCACAGCCTAATGAAAAACTGTTTTTT
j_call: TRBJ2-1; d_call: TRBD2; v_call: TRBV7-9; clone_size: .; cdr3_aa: CASSPRGEGFAYNEQFF; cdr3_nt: TGTGCCAGCAGCCCTCGGGGGGAAGGTTTTGCCTACAATGAGCAGTTCTTC
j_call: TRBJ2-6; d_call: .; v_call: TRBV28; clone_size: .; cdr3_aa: CASSSGSLSGANVLTF; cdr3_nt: TGTGCCAGCAGTTCAGGGTCCCTCTCTGGGGCCAACGTCCTGACTTTC
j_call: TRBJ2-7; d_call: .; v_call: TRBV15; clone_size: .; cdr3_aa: CATSRTNKGLSYEQYF; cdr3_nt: TGTGCCACCAGCAGAACCAACAAGGGACTTTCCTACGAGCAGTACTTC
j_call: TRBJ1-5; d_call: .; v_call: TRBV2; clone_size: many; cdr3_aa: CASKQEEGQPQHF; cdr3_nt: TGTGCCAGCAAGCAGGAGGAGGGTCAGCCCCAGCATTTT
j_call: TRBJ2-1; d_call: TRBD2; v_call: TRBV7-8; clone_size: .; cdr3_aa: CASSSSPSGRAYNEQFF; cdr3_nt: TGTGCCAGCAGCTCAAGCCCTAGCGGGAGGGCCTACAATGAGCAGTTCTTC
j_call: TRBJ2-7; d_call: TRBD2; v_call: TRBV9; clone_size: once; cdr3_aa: CASSAAGGAGSEQYF; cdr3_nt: TGTGCCAGCAGCGCCGCGGGAGGGGCGGGAAGCGAGCAGTACTTC